These 28 T cell receptor beta chains were all obtained from the same sample, sequenced in a study of T cell responses to AZD1222 COVID-19 vaccine. This table comes from immunoSEQ multiplex PCR, and its TCRdb copy is limited to in-frame clones, with some not included. The repertoire holds about 60,000 clones, with 65% to 85% as singletons. The material was peripheral blood, obtained on day 0 of AZD1222 vaccination. The source of these receptors is an adult in good health.

The chain joins TRBV4-1 to TRBJ2-7; 7 nucleotides match TRBD2. The germline V gene has CDR1 MGHRA and CDR2 YSYEKL. V lost 1 base, J lost 0 bases, and 3 bases stayed unmatched. This CDR3 spans 15 amino acids. CDR3 sequence: CASSQGWDYSYEQYF. As DNA, the CDR3 is TGCGCCAGCAGCCAAGGTTGGGACTACTCCTACGAGCAGTACTTC.

The J gene is TRBJ1-5, the V gene TRBV6-5, with D hard to call. CDR3 length: 14 amino acids. Trimming shortened V by 4 bases and J by 3 bases, and 10 bases separated the two germline ends. CDR1 and CDR2 from the germline V gene are MNHEY and SVGAGI. CDR3 sequence (DNA): TGTGCCAGCAGTTCCACGGGAAACAATCAGCCCCAGCATTTT. It specifies CASSSTGNNQPQHF.

J is TRBJ2-2 and V is TRBV9; D is possibly TRBD1 or TRBD2 (5 bases each). There are 17 residues in the CDR3. The germline V gene has CDR1 SGDLS and CDR2 YYNGEE. The germline V and J ends were trimmed by 0 bases and 0 bases, with 12 bases remaining between them. CDR3 in amino acids: CASSVGLGTANTGELFF. The CDR3 DNA is TGTGCCAGCAGCGTAGGGCTCGGGACGGCGAACACCGGGGAGCTGTTTTTT. Full variable domain (missing parts from reference TRBV9 and TRBJ2-2): DSGVTQTPKHLITATGQRVTLRCSPRSGDLSVYWYQQSLDQGLQFLIQYYNGEERAKGNILERFSAQQFPDLHSELNLSSLELGDSALYFCASSVGLGTANTGELFFGEGSRLTVL.

The V gene is TRBV28, the J gene TRBJ1-5, with D perhaps TRBD1 (5 bases). Trimming removed 1 base at V and 0 bases at J, with 10 bases between. Germline CDR1 MDHEN, CDR2 SYDVKM. The CDR3 runs to 16 residues. CDR3: CASSLSDSYSNQPQHF. The CDR3 DNA reads as TGTGCCAGCAGTTTATCTGACAGCTATAGCAATCAGCCCCAGCATTTT.

The chain uses TRBV6-2 or TRBV6-3 and TRBJ1-5, with D tentatively TRBD1 (5 bases). With 4 bases removed from V and 3 bases from J, the gap between germline ends came to 7 bases. The CDR3 loop spans 13 amino acids. The V gene's germline CDR1 is MNHEY and CDR2 SVGEGT. CDR3 loop: CASSLDNNQPQHF. DNA for the CDR3: TGTGCCAGCAGTTTGGACAACAATCAGCCCCAGCATTTT.

The chain combines TRBV5-1 with TRBJ2-3; D tentatively fits TRBD1 or TRBD2 (5 bases each). The CDR3 extends over 18 amino acids. V was cut by 2 bases and J by 0 bases, with 19 bases left in between. Germline assignment: CDR1 SGHRS and CDR2 YFSETQ. CDR3 coding DNA: TGCGCCAGCAGCTTTGGGACGGATGTACCGATAAGCACAGATACGCAGTATTTT. Protein product: CASSFGTDVPISTDTQYF. Combining the CDR3 with reference TRBV5-1 and TRBJ2-3 gives the whole variable domain KAGVTQTPRYLIKTRGQQVTLSCSPISGHRSVSWYQQTPGQGLQFLFEYFSETQRNKGNFPGRFSGRQFSNSRSEMNVSTLELGDSALYLCASSFGTDVPISTDTQYFGPGTRLTVL.

On this clone: This sample also contains other DNA sequences that code for the same CDR3. The genes are TRBV5-1 and TRBJ1-2; 8 bases align to TRBD1. The CDR3 covers 14 residues. Per the germline V gene, CDR1 is SGHRS and CDR2 is YFSETQ. Trimming took 4 bases from V and 2 from J; bases not matched to a gene: 4. CDR3 bases: TGCGCCAGCAGCCCAAGGGACAGGAACTATGGCTACACCTTC. This encodes CASSPRDRNYGYTF.

The V and J genes are TRBV18 and TRBJ2-5, with D unclear. V was trimmed by 4 bases and J by 0 bases, leaving 3 bases between them. The CDR3 consists of 12 residues. Germline V gene data show CDR1 as KGHSH and CDR2 as LQKENI. In DNA form, the CDR3 reads TGTGCCAGCTCACTCAACCAAGAGACCCAGTACTTC. As protein: CASSLNQETQYF.

This clone appeared once. The V and J genes are TRBV5-6 and TRBJ2-7, with D perhaps matching TRBD2 (6 bases). V was cut by 0 bases and J by 0 bases, with 13 bases left in between. The CDR3 covers 16 residues. Germline V gene data show CDR1 as SGHDT and CDR2 as YYEEEE. CDR3 bases: TGTGCCAGCAGCTTGGGTAGGAGGGCGCCCTCCTACGAGCAGTACTTC. Translating it yields CASSLGRRAPSYEQYF.

CDR3 sequence: CASSKPDAYGYTF. CDR3 DNA sequence: TGTGCCAGCAGCAAACCCGACGCTTATGGCTACACCTTC. The chain recombines TRBV7-9 with TRBJ1-2; D not certain. In germline, CDR1 is SEHNR, CDR2 FQNEAQ (reference sequence). The CDR3 runs to 13 residues. V dropped 5 bases and J dropped 5 bases, with 12 bases sitting between them.

This rearrangement joins TRBV19 to TRBJ2-7; 8 nucleotides line up with TRBD1. The germline V gene has CDR1 LNHDA and CDR2 SQIVND (reference sequence). CDR3 length equals 16 residues. The junction had 13 bases not matched to a gene; V was cut back by 5 bases and J by 4 bases. The CDR3 protein is CASSPDRAHPYYEQYF. In DNA, the CDR3 is TGTGCCAGTAGTCCGGACAGGGCGCATCCCTATTACGAGCAGTACTTC.

This sequence joins TRBV5-5 and TRBJ2-2, with D possibly TRBD1 on 6 matching bases. The length of the CDR3 is 15 residues. V was clipped by 5 bases and J by 7 bases, with 18 bases between them. Germline V lookup: CDR1 SGHKS, CDR2 YYEKEE (reference sequence). For the CDR3, the DNA is TGTGCCAGCAGGCCGGGGACACTAGACAGCGGGGAGCTGTTTTTT. Translation gives CASRPGTLDSGELFF.

J is TRBJ1-5 and V is TRBV6-5, with no clear D. Trimming left V 2 bases short and J 9 bases short, with 11 bases between. Germline V gene sequence: CDR1 MNHEY, CDR2 SVGAGI. This CDR3 comprises 13 residues. The CDR3: CASSYEPAWPQHF. For the CDR3, the DNA is TGTGCCAGCAGTTACGAGCCGGCCTGGCCCCAGCATTTT.

V is TRBV29-1 and J is TRBJ2-5; 8 bases map to TRBD1. J gave up 3 bases and V 6 bases, and 12 bases lay outside the gene matches. Germline V gene sequence: CDR1 SQVTM, CDR2 ANQGSEA. The CDR3 loop spans 15 amino acids. Here the CDR3 DNA reads TGCAGCGTCCACCTGATGACAGGGGTGAAAGAGACCCAGTACTTC. It is translated as CSVHLMTGVKETQYF.

A note on this clone: The junction does not match germline at one end; this may be a read error. This sequence joins TRBV27 and TRBJ2-7; TRBD1 is a possible D gene (5 bases). This CDR3 spans 14 amino acids. Germline V CDR1 and CDR2: MNHEY, SMNVEV (reference sequence). CDR3 coding DNA: TGTGCCAGCAGTTTAGACAGAGAATCCTCCGAGCAGTACTTC. As protein: CASSLDRESSEQYF.

The V and J genes are TRBV5-1 and TRBJ2-1; TRBD1 aligns across 7 bases. The length of the CDR3 is 16 residues. The V and J ends lost 0 bases and 7 bases, in that order; junction bases with no gene match: 10. Germline V gene sequence: CDR1 SGHRS, CDR2 YFSETQ. The CDR3 DNA follows: TGCGCCAGCAGCTTGGCCAGTAGGGGGCTGCAAAATGAGCAGTTCTTC. It specifies CASSLASRGLQNEQFF. Full variable domain (outside the CDR3, taken from reference TRBV5-1 and TRBJ2-1): KAGVTQTPRYLIKTRGQQVTLSCSPISGHRSVSWYQQTPGQGLQFLFEYFSETQRNKGNFPGRFSGRQFSNSRSEMNVSTLELGDSALYLCASSLASRGLQNEQFFGPGTRLTVL.

V usage is TRBV6-5 and J usage is TRBJ2-5, with 8 bases fitting TRBD2. V was clipped by 3 bases and J by 5 bases; unmatched bases: 8. CDR1 and CDR2 (germline): MNHEY, SVGAGI. This CDR3 is built from 15 residues. The CDR3 loop is CASSYGRGASETQYF. CDR3 nucleotides: TGTGCCAGCAGTTATGGGCGGGGGGCCTCGGAGACCCAGTACTTC.

The chain uses TRBV9 and TRBJ1-3, with D perhaps TRBD1 (5 bases). There are 16 residues in the CDR3. Germline V gene sequence: CDR1 SGDLS, CDR2 YYNGEE. The V and J ends lost 3 bases and 4 bases respectively, with 17 bases between them. The CDR3 spells CASSAPPDSSGNTIYF. The CDR3 DNA is TGTGCCAGCAGCGCCCCCCCCGACAGTTCAGGAAACACCATATATTTT.

The chain uses TRBV7-9 and TRBJ2-1; 11 bases are shared with TRBD2. V trimming: 5 bases; J trimming: 1 base; junction bases outside the gene matches: 10. CDR3 size: 18 residues. Germline CDR1 is SEHNR and CDR2 is FQNEAQ (reference sequence). CDR3 amino acids: CASSPAYPSGGSYNEQFF. In DNA, the CDR3 is TGTGCCAGCAGCCCCGCTTACCCTAGCGGGGGGTCCTACAATGAGCAGTTCTTC.

The chain is built from TRBV7-2 and TRBJ1-1; D gene unclear. The V end lost 1 base, the J end lost 1 base, and 13 bases lay between the germline ends. The length of the CDR3 is 16 residues. Germline CDR1 SGHTA, CDR2 FQGNSA. The chain's CDR3 is CASSLDARTGNTEAFF. CDR3 bases: TGTGCCAGCAGCTTAGACGCAAGGACTGGGAACACTGAAGCTTTCTTT.

This chain links TRBV25-1 with TRBJ1-2; TRBD1 matches at 10 bases. V was pared by 4 bases and J by 5 bases, with 7 bases of the junction left unmatched. The CDR3 extends over 15 amino acids. Germline-derived CDR1 and CDR2 are MGHDK and SYGVNS. This CDR3 reads CASSVRQGARYGYTF. The CDR3 nucleotides are TGTGCCAGCAGTGTTAGACAGGGGGCAAGGTATGGCTACACCTTC.

The CDR3 coding sequence is TGTGCCAGCAGTTTCACAGGGGGCCGCACTGAAGCTTTCTTT. Residues: CASSFTGGRTEAFF. The rearrangement joins TRBV27 to TRBJ1-1, with 9 bases identical to TRBD1. The junction had 3 bases not matched to a gene; V was cut back by 3 bases and J by 4 bases. Germline-derived CDR1 and CDR2 are MNHEY and SMNVEV (reference sequence). This CDR3 has 14 residues.

The V call is TRBV19, the J call TRBJ2-7; 8 nucleotides match TRBD2. Unmatched junction bases numbered 7, after V lost 8 bases and J lost 4 bases. The CDR3 runs 13 residues. The V gene's germline CDR1 is LNHDA and CDR2 SQIVND (reference sequence). For the CDR3, the DNA is TGTGCCAGTGGTGTTAGCGGGGTTTACGAGCAGTACTTC. Protein: CASGVSGVYEQYF.

V is TRBV9 and J is TRBJ1-5; TRBD1 might be the D (5 bases). V was trimmed by 0 bases and J by 5 bases, leaving 12 bases between them. The CDR3 totals 15 residues. Per the germline V gene, CDR1 is SGDLS and CDR2 is YYNGEE. The CDR3 DNA reads as TGTGCCAGCAGCGTAGGCGGGGACGCGGATCAGCCCCAGCATTTT. As protein: CASSVGGDADQPQHF.

The DNA for the CDR3 is TGCGCCAGCAGCCCCCGAGGGAAGTCTGGCTACACCTTC. This codes for CASSPRGKSGYTF. This chain connects TRBV4-1 to TRBJ1-2; D unclear. The V gene's germline CDR1 is MGHRA and CDR2 YSYEKL. The CDR3 has 13 residues. V lost 4 bases and J lost 7, with 13 bases in between.

This clone was seen a single time. The chain combines TRBV6-5 with TRBJ1-1; D gene uncertain. There are 14 residues in the CDR3. CDR1 MNHEY and CDR2 SVGAGI come from the germline V gene. Trimming shortened V by 2 bases and J by 8 bases, and 15 bases separated the two germline ends. Here the CDR3 DNA reads TGTGCCAGCAGTTACGGGTGGGTCGGAGTCGAAGCTTTCTTT. Translating it yields CASSYGWVGVEAFF.

By share, this clone ranks as medium-sized. The sample holds other DNA sequences that translate to the same CDR3. The V gene is TRBV6-1, the J gene TRBJ1-3; no reliable D call. V was clipped by 0 bases and J by 0 bases, with 3 bases between them. The CDR3 is 14 residues long. From germline, CDR1 is MNHNS and CDR2 SASEGT. The CDR3 reads CASSEAVSGNTIYF. Written as DNA, the CDR3 is TGTGCCAGCAGTGAAGCAGTCTCTGGAAACACCATATATTTT.

V gene TRBV7-2 combines with J gene TRBJ2-7, with no clear D. This CDR3 is built from 11 residues. Trimming took 7 bases from V and 3 from J, leaving 7 bases between them. Germline V gene lookup returns CDR1 SGHTA and CDR2 FQGNSA. The CDR3 bases are TGTGCCAGCACCCTCTACTACGAGCAGTACTTC. Translation: CASTLYYEQYF.